This T cell receptor (beta chain) was captured by sequencing in a study of CD8 T cells in Susac syndrome. After extraction with the RNeasy kit, about 0.45 to 1 ug of the RNA was reverse transcribed using random hexamers. TCRdb fed the immunoSEQ multiplex PCR reads into MiXCR, producing one record per CDR3 protein. The data show some 150,000 distinct CDR3 sequences, with approximately 95% seen just once and about 0.26% held by the top ten. Germline V CDR1 and CDR2: SGDLS, YYNGEE. This CDR3 region has 17 residues. V was shortened by 0 bases and J by 2 bases, with 15 bases between the two germline ends.

V and J are TRBV9 and TRBJ1-5; D gene ambiguous. The sequence came from a human donor in good health. The sequencing input was CD8+ T cells from PBMCs. CDR3 protein: CASSVGEGAGGNQPQHF. The CDR3 DNA reads as TGTGCCAGCAGCGTAGGGGAGGGCGCGGGAGGCAATCAGCCCCAGCATTTT.